These 28 T cell receptor beta chains were all obtained from the same sample, sequenced in a study of identical twins. TCRdb called the 5' RACE reads again in MiXCR, with one record for every CDR3 protein. The sample consists of about 280,000 distinct CDR3 sequences, about 8% of them appearing once. These data were also reused for a study on yellow fever vaccine responses in identical twins.

What was sequenced was memory (CD45RO+) T cells sorted from blood. The receptor set was obtained from a woman under 30 in good health.

The chain links TRBV6-6 to TRBJ2-1; TRBD2 might be the D (5 bases). Trimming removed 0 bases from V and 10 bases from J, with 10 bases in between. Germline V CDR1 and CDR2: MNHNY, SVGAGI (reference sequence). CDR3 length: 13 residues. CDR3 nucleotide sequence: TGTGCCAGCAGTTACTCAGCGGTGGAGGAGCAGTTCTTC. This encodes CASSYSAVEEQFF.

The rearrangement links TRBV20-1 to TRBJ2-7, with 8 bases identical to TRBD2. Germline V CDR1 and CDR2: DFQATT, SNEGSKA (reference sequence). CDR3 size: 16 residues. Trimming took 0 bases from V and 4 from J; bases not matched to a gene: 11. CDR3 amino acids: CSARDITREGLYEQYF. CDR3 DNA sequence: TGCAGTGCTAGAGATATTACCCGGGAGGGCCTTTACGAGCAGTACTTC.

There are many counts of this clonotype. The chain uses TRBV4-1 and TRBJ2-3; 11 bases map to TRBD2. The CDR3 extends over 16 amino acids. Germline V gives CDR1 MGHRA, CDR2 YSYEKL. With 0 bases clipped from V and 8 bases from J, the junction kept 7 bases outside the gene matches. The CDR3 is CASSQDLAGGTGTQYF. CDR3 sequence (DNA): TGCGCCAGCAGCCAAGACCTAGCGGGGGGAACTGGTACGCAGTATTTT.

A single count supports this clonotype. The V gene is TRBV24-1, the J gene TRBJ2-1; D unclear. Trimming cost V 9 bases and J 0 bases, with 14 bases left between them. The CDR3 is 15 amino acids. Germline V lookup: CDR1 KGHDR, CDR2 SFDVKD. The CDR3 sequence: CATEEVGRSYNEQFF. CDR3 nucleotide sequence: TGTGCCACCGAGGAAGTCGGCCGCTCCTACAATGAGCAGTTCTTC.

This clonotype occurred many times. The chain recombines TRBV6-1 with TRBJ2-7; D tentatively fits TRBD1 or TRBD2 (5 bases each). Per germline, CDR1 MNHNS and CDR2 SASEGT. V was trimmed by 1 base and J by 8 bases, leaving 12 bases between them. CDR3 length equals 13 residues. Written as DNA, the CDR3 is TGTGCCAGCAGTGAAGTTAGGGACGGGAAGCAGTACTTC. Translated: CASSEVRDGKQYF.

This clonotype was counted many times. This rearrangement joins TRBV20-1 to TRBJ2-3, with 10 bases fitting TRBD2. V lost 1 base, J lost 6 bases, and 7 bases stayed unmatched. Per germline, CDR1 DFQATT and CDR2 SNEGSKA (reference sequence). There are 15 residues in the CDR3. The CDR3 loop reads CSARVLAGVGDTQYF. CDR3 coding DNA: TGCAGTGCTAGAGTGCTAGCGGGAGTGGGGGATACGCAGTATTTT.

This clonotype has at least ten counts. The rearrangement joins TRBV9 to TRBJ2-5; a weak D match, TRBD1 (6 bases). The germline V gene encodes CDR1 SGDLS and CDR2 YYNGEE. CDR3 length: 15 residues. V shed 1 base and J shed 1 base, with 11 bases lying between them. The CDR3 protein is CASSVWDTRQETQYF. For the CDR3, the DNA is TGTGCCAGCAGCGTATGGGACACCCGCCAAGAGACCCAGTACTTC.

The sample holds many counts of this clonotype. This sequence joins TRBV2 and TRBJ1-2; the D is unclear. CDR1 SNHLY and CDR2 FYNNEI come from the germline V gene. The CDR3 sequence is 13 residues long. Deletions cut 3 bases from V and 2 bases from J, with 7 bases between. The CDR3 here is CASSDEGNYGYTF. CDR3 nucleotide sequence: TGTGCCAGCAGTGATGAGGGAAACTATGGCTACACCTTC.

The chain has TRBV13 and TRBJ2-1; D not certain. The CDR3 has 12 residues. V was trimmed by 5 bases and J by 10 bases, leaving 12 bases between them. Germline CDR1 is PRHDT and CDR2 is FYEKMQ (reference sequence). In DNA, the CDR3 is TGTGCCAGCAGCCCCCATAGTTGGGAGCAGTTCTTC. Translating it yields CASSPHSWEQFF.

This clonotype was detected a few times. The junction differs from germline at one of its ends, possibly a read error. The V gene is TRBV5-8, the J gene TRBJ2-1; 8 positions agree with TRBD2. The CDR3 runs 13 residues. Germline V gene data show CDR1 as SGHTS and CDR2 as YDEGEE. The CDR3 coding sequence is TGTGCCAGCAGCTTGGTCCTAGCGGGCACTCCCGATTTC. It encodes CASSLVLAGTPDF.

This clonotype was detected many times. The gene calls are TRBV5-1 and TRBJ2-2, with 7 bases that match TRBD2. V lost 9 bases, J lost 4 bases, and 3 bases stayed unmatched. The CDR3 spans 12 residues. CDR1 and CDR2 (germline): SGHRS, YFSETQ. The chain's CDR3 is CATRGVTGELFF. The DNA of the CDR3 is TGCGCCACCCGGGGGGTCACCGGGGAGCTGTTTTTT.

The genes are TRBV12-3 or TRBV12-4 and TRBJ1-1; D is undetermined. The ends were cut back, 7 bases at V and 0 bases at J, with 12 bases in the middle. The CDR3 extends over 14 amino acids. Written as DNA, the CDR3 is TGTGCCAGCAAACCGGACGGTTTGAACACTGAAGCTTTCTTT. Amino acid sequence: CASKPDGLNTEAFF.

The chain employs TRBV6-1 and TRBJ2-1; D possibly matches TRBD1 or TRBD2 (5 bases each). This CDR3 contains 15 residues. Germline V CDR1 and CDR2: MNHNS, SASEGT. V lost 5 bases, J lost 2 bases, and 13 bases lay in between. The CDR3 DNA follows: TGTGCCAGCAGTCCACCGGGACCTACCTACAATGAGCAGTTCTTC. Encoded protein: CASSPPGPTYNEQFF.

The chain uses TRBV12-3 or TRBV12-4 and TRBJ2-7; no clear D gene. V lost 4 bases, J lost 7 bases, and 14 bases lay in between. The CDR3 length is 13 residues. CDR3 amino acids: CASSYGRSFEQYV. CDR3 bases: TGTGCCAGCAGTTACGGACGGTCCTTTGAGCAGTACGTC.

This clonotype appeared many times. The chain recombines TRBV10-3 with TRBJ2-3; D possibly corresponds to TRBD2 (6 bases). Germline V gene lookup returns CDR1 ENHRY and CDR2 SYGVKD. The V gene lost 5 bases and the J gene lost 2 bases, with 14 bases spanning the gap. The length of the CDR3 is 15 residues. In nucleotides, the CDR3 is TGTGCCATCAGTCACTCGGGGGATTCCACAGATACGCAGTATTTT. The encoded protein is CAISHSGDSTDTQYF.

The gene calls are TRBV29-1 and TRBJ2-1; tentatively, D is TRBD1 or TRBD2 (5 bases each). Trimming took 4 bases from V and 4 from J, leaving 8 bases between them. Germline V gene sequence: CDR1 SQVTM, CDR2 ANQGSEA. This CDR3 comprises 12 residues. The chain's CDR3 is CSVGGEYNEQFF. DNA of the CDR3: TGCAGCGTTGGAGGGGAATACAATGAGCAGTTCTTC.

This clonotype has a count of ten or more. The rearrangement uses TRBV3-1 and TRBJ2-3; D is unclear. Per germline, CDR1 LGHDT and CDR2 YNNKEL (reference sequence). CDR3 length: 15 amino acids. V lost 7 bases, J lost 0 bases, and 14 bases lay in between. The CDR3 nucleotides read TGTGCCAGCAATTTCTACGGCGGTAGCACAGATACGCAGTATTTT. This codes for CASNFYGGSTDTQYF.

At least ten counts were recorded for this clonotype. The chain combines TRBV29-1 with TRBJ2-1; a possible D gene is TRBD2 (6 bases). This CDR3 spans 12 amino acids. Germline assignment: CDR1 SQVTM and CDR2 ANQGSEA. The germline V and J ends were trimmed by 7 bases and 1 base, with 8 bases remaining between them. CDR3 bases: TGCAGCGCGGGACTGTCCTACAATGAGCAGTTCTTC. The encoded protein is CSAGLSYNEQFF.

This clonotype turned up a few times. V usage is TRBV2 and J usage is TRBJ2-7, with D perhaps matching TRBD2 (6 bases). Trimming shortened V by 7 bases and J by 2 bases, and 15 bases separated the two germline ends. The CDR3 extends over 14 amino acids. Germline CDR1 SNHLY, CDR2 FYNNEI. The DNA for the CDR3 is TGTGCCAGCAAGATCGGTAGCGGAACCTACGAGCAGTACGTC. This translates into CASKIGSGTYEQYV.

This clonotype was counted a few times. CDR3 sequence: CASSALRGAGDTQYF. As DNA, the CDR3 is TGCGCCAGCAGCGCCCTGAGGGGAGCAGGAGATACGCAGTATTTT. The V and J genes are TRBV5-1 and TRBJ2-3; D is possibly TRBD1 or TRBD2 (5 bases each). V was pared by 4 bases and J by 5 bases, with 17 bases between. The CDR3 sequence is 15 residues long. CDR1 SGHRS and CDR2 YFSETQ come from the germline V gene.

This clonotype was detected many times. The chain combines TRBV3-1 with TRBJ2-4; TRBD2 aligns across 10 bases. V shed 4 bases, J shed 5 bases, and the junction held 5 bases outside the gene matches. The CDR3 sequence is 15 residues long. CDR1 LGHDT and CDR2 YNNKEL come from the germline V gene (reference sequence). The CDR3 sequence: CASSPGGTSENIQYF. The CDR3 DNA reads TGTGCCAGCAGCCCGGGTGGGACTAGCGAAAACATTCAGTACTTC.

The chain is built from TRBV3-1 and TRBJ2-3; D is undetermined. V lost 4 bases and J 4 bases, leaving 12 bases between the germline ends. The V gene's germline CDR1 is LGHDT and CDR2 YNNKEL (reference sequence). This CDR3 has 14 residues. Here the CDR3 reads CASSRGVAPDTQYF. The CDR3, as DNA: TGTGCCAGCAGCCGTGGGGTAGCCCCAGATACGCAGTATTTT.

This clonotype has ten or more counts. The chain carries TRBV20-1 and TRBJ1-1; D gene uncertain. CDR1 DFQATT and CDR2 SNEGSKA come from the germline V gene (reference sequence). Trimming cost V 4 bases and J 4 bases, with 13 bases left between them. The CDR3 has 13 amino acids. The CDR3 DNA reads TGCAGTGCTACTAAGGCGCCGGGCACTGAAGCTTTCTTT. Its translation is CSATKAPGTEAFF.

This sequence joins TRBV5-5 and TRBJ1-4; possibly TRBD1 for D (6 bases). Germline V gene lookup returns CDR1 SGHKS and CDR2 YYEKEE (reference sequence). The ends were cut back, 0 bases at V and 4 bases at J, with 13 bases in the middle. The CDR3 extends over 16 amino acids. CDR3 sequence (DNA): TGTGCCAGCAGCTTGGAGTCCAGGGGAGGTAATGAAAAACTGTTTTTT. This sequence encodes CASSLESRGGNEKLFF.

For the CDR3, the DNA is TGTGCCAGCAGCTCGCGCGGGGGGCTAGCCGATACGCAGTATTTT. Its protein is CASSSRGGLADTQYF. The chain has TRBV7-6 and TRBJ2-3; TRBD2 matches 8 bases. The CDR3 runs 15 residues. Germline V CDR1 and CDR2: SGHVS, FNYEAQ. V lost 4 bases to trimming and J lost 6 bases; unmatched junction nucleotides: 9.

This clonotype was observed many times. This chain uses TRBV6-1 with TRBJ1-5; D not certain. The ends were cut back, 7 bases at V and 7 bases at J, with 17 bases in the middle. The CDR3 has 14 amino acids. Germline V gives CDR1 MNHNS, CDR2 SASEGT. CDR3 coding DNA: TGTGCCAGCAAGAGGGATCGGGGAAACCAGCCCCAGCATTTT. Translating it yields CASKRDRGNQPQHF.

This CDR3 is CSARDEGVRIEQYV. Written as DNA, the CDR3 is TGCAGTGCTAGAGATGAGGGGGTTCGTATCGAGCAGTACGTC. This chain links TRBV20-1 with TRBJ2-7; tentatively, D is TRBD1 (6 bases). Germline V gene sequence: CDR1 DFQATT, CDR2 SNEGSKA (reference sequence). Trimming shortened V by 0 bases and J by 6 bases, and 15 bases separated the two germline ends. CDR3 length: 14 amino acids.

The J gene is TRBJ1-1, the V gene TRBV5-1; D is possibly TRBD1 (6 bases). CDR1 SGHRS and CDR2 YFSETQ come from the germline V gene. V was clipped by 1 base and J by 3 bases, with 13 bases between them. CDR3 length: 15 amino acids. The CDR3 DNA is TGCGCCAGCAGCTTGTATACAGGGAAGGACACTGAAGCTTTCTTT. Translated, it gives CASSLYTGKDTEAFF.